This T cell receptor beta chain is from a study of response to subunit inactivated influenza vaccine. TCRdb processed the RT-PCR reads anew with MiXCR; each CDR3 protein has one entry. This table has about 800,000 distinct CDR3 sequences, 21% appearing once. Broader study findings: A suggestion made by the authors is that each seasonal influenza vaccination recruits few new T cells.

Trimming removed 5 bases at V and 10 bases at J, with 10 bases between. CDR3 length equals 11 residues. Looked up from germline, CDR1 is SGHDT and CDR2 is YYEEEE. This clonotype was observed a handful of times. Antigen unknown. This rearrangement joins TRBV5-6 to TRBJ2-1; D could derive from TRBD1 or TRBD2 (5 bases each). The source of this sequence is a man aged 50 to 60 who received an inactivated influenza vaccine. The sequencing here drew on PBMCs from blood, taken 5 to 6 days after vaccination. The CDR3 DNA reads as TGTGCCAGCAGGATGTGGGACGAGCAGTTCTTC. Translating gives CASRMWDEQFF.